The 27 T cell receptor beta chains below all came from one sample that was sequenced in a study of T cell responses to AZD1222 COVID-19 vaccine. Produced via immunoSEQ multiplex PCR; TCRdb's table is partial and in-frame only. The table includes some 200,000 clones, roughly nine tenths detected once. This sample comprised peripheral blood, obtained 28 days after the second AZD1222 dose. All receptors derive from an adult who received the AZD1222 COVID-19 vaccine.

The gene calls are TRBV19 and TRBJ1-6; D gene unclear. Germline values: CDR1 LNHDA, CDR2 SQIVND (reference sequence). This CDR3 has 14 residues. V was cut by 6 bases and J by 10 bases, with 16 bases left in between. CDR3 loop: CASSSTGIGSPLHF. The CDR3 DNA follows: TGTGCCAGTAGCTCGACGGGTATAGGATCACCCCTCCACTTT.

The chain combines TRBV19 with TRBJ2-7; 9 bases agree with TRBD2. V gave up 4 bases and J gave up 2 bases; unmatched junction bases: 3. The germline V gene has CDR1 LNHDA and CDR2 SQIVND (reference sequence). CDR3 length: 14 residues. The chain's CDR3 is CASSTSGDAYEQYF. CDR3 bases: TGTGCCAGTAGTACTAGCGGGGACGCCTACGAGCAGTACTTC.

In its sample, this clone was seen once. V gene TRBV4-1 combines with J gene TRBJ2-1; no firm D call. Trimming stripped 5 bases from V and 0 bases from J, with 11 bases between. The CDR3 is 15 amino acids. CDR1 is MGHRA and CDR2 is YSYEKL in the germline V gene. For the CDR3, the DNA is TGCGCCAGCAGCTCCCAGGCTGGCTCCTACAATGAGCAGTTCTTC. Amino acids: CASSSQAGSYNEQFF.

The chain couples TRBV11-2 to TRBJ1-1; 7 nucleotides line up with TRBD1. There are 13 residues in the CDR3. Germline CDR1 and CDR2: SGHAT and FQNNGV. V was pared by 3 bases and J by 5 bases, with 3 bases of the junction left unmatched. DNA of the CDR3: TGTGCCAGCAGCTTCGGACAGGTTACTGAAGCTTTCTTT. Amino acid sequence: CASSFGQVTEAFF.

V usage is TRBV7-6 and J usage is TRBJ2-3, with 9 bases that match TRBD2. The CDR3 is 16 amino acids. Germline V gene lookup returns CDR1 SGHVS and CDR2 FNYEAQ. J gave up 2 bases and V 5 bases, and 8 bases lay outside the gene matches. The CDR3, as DNA: TGTGCCAGCAGCCCGGAGACTAGCGGAGTCACAGATACGCAGTATTTT. It encodes CASSPETSGVTDTQYF.

Here the CDR3 reads CASGPNYGYTF. The CDR3 bases are TGTGCCAGCGGCCCAAACTATGGCTACACCTTC. The V gene is TRBV7-9, the J gene TRBJ1-2; D not certain. Trimming removed 8 bases at V and 2 bases at J, with 6 bases between. The CDR3 extends over 11 amino acids. CDR1 is SEHNR, CDR2 FQNEAQ, per germline (reference sequence).

The chain recombines TRBV19 with TRBJ1-2; 7 nucleotides align to TRBD1. V dropped 5 bases and J dropped 9; count of bases not matched to a gene: 12. This CDR3 comprises 14 residues. Germline loops: CDR1 LNHDA, CDR2 SQIVND (reference sequence). The CDR3 DNA is TGTGCCAGTAGTGTACAGGGGTCCCCTAGTAGCTACACCTTC. It is translated as CASSVQGSPSSYTF.

The table lists this clone with a count of one. The rearrangement uses TRBV4-1 and TRBJ1-2; 7 nucleotides align to TRBD1. The CDR3 covers 16 residues. After removal of 1 base from V and 8 bases from J, the junction contained 13 bases not matched to a gene. Germline CDR1 reads MGHRA; CDR2 reads YSYEKL. CDR3 loop: CASSQVAEGAPGGYTF. The CDR3 coding sequence is TGCGCCAGCAGCCAAGTCGCGGAGGGGGCGCCGGGAGGCTACACCTTC.

CDR3 nucleotides: TGTGCCAGCAGCTTAAGCTACGGCAATAAGGAGCTGTTTTTT. Translated: CASSLSYGNKELFF. The chain uses TRBV7-9 and TRBJ2-2; D gene unclear. With 2 bases removed from V and 10 bases from J, the gap between germline ends came to 14 bases. Germline V gene data show CDR1 as SEHNR and CDR2 as FQNEAQ (reference sequence). The CDR3 consists of 14 residues.

The chain links TRBV7-2 to TRBJ2-6, with TRBD1 identical over 9 bases. Losses at the gene ends were 5 bases for V and 2 bases for J; bases not matched to a gene: 7. The CDR3 has 17 residues. CDR1 and CDR2 from the germline V gene are SGHTA and FQGNSA. The CDR3 sequence is CASSPRQGEAGANVLTF. The CDR3 DNA reads as TGTGCCAGCAGCCCCCGACAGGGGGAGGCTGGGGCCAACGTCCTGACTTTC.

This sequence joins TRBV4-1 and TRBJ1-2; weak D call: TRBD1 (5 bases). This CDR3 is built from 15 residues. In germline, CDR1 is MGHRA, CDR2 YSYEKL. The V and J ends lost 0 bases and 4 bases respectively, with 12 bases between them. The CDR3 nucleotides are TGCGCCAGCAGCCAAGATGTCGCAGGGACCTATGGCTACACCTTC. Its protein is CASSQDVAGTYGYTF.

V is TRBV4-2 and J is TRBJ2-7; D might be TRBD2 (7 bases). This CDR3 spans 14 amino acids. V was cut by 3 bases and J by 7 bases, with 16 bases left in between. Germline-derived CDR1 and CDR2 are LGHNA and YNFKEQ. CDR3: CASSQRGGRGEQYF. CDR3 in DNA: TGTGCCAGCAGCCAGAGGGGGGGCAGAGGGGAGCAGTACTTC.

The chain recombines TRBV25-1 with TRBJ2-1, with 10 bases matching TRBD1. This CDR3 has 15 residues. V shed 8 bases and J 3 bases; nucleotides not matched to a gene: 7. The germline gives CDR1 MGHDK, CDR2 SYGVNS. Here the CDR3 DNA reads TGTGCCAGCCGAGGGACAGGGGTCATCTACAATGAGCAGTTCTTC. Its protein product is CASRGTGVIYNEQFF.

J is TRBJ2-3 and V is TRBV3-1 (or the pseudogene TRBV3-2); TRBD1 is a possible D gene (5 bases). The ends were cut back, 0 bases at V and 4 bases at J, with 11 bases in the middle. This CDR3 spans 15 amino acids. Per germline, CDR1 LGHDT and CDR2 YNNKEL (reference sequence). The CDR3 reads CASSQEYRGPDTQYF. The CDR3 DNA sequence: TGTGCCAGCAGCCAAGAATATAGGGGCCCAGATACGCAGTATTTT.

The chain joins TRBV6-2 or TRBV6-3 to TRBJ1-2; the D is unclear. Deletions cut 6 bases from V and 2 bases from J, with 10 bases between. This CDR3 is 13 amino acids long. Germline CDR1 and CDR2: MNHEY and SVGEGT. The CDR3 nucleotides are TGTGCCAGCAGCGCAGTCCGAAACTATGGCTACACCTTC. As protein: CASSAVRNYGYTF.

The V gene is TRBV7-3, the J gene TRBJ2-7, with D perhaps matching TRBD2 (5 bases). V lost 2 bases and J 6 bases, leaving 11 bases between the germline ends. Germline values: CDR1 SGHTA, CDR2 FQGTGA. This CDR3 contains 13 residues. CDR3 sequence (DNA): TGTGCCAGCAGCTTATTGAGGGCCAGCGAGCAGTACTTC. It specifies CASSLLRASEQYF. The full variable domain, rest sourced from reference TRBV7-3 and TRBJ2-7, is GAGVSQTPSNKVTEKGKYVELRCDPISGHTALYWYRQSLGQGPEFLIYFQGTGAADDSGLPNDRFFAVRPEGSVSTLKIQRTERGDSAVYLCASSLLRASEQYFGPGTRLTVT.

This chain connects TRBV25-1 to TRBJ1-2; no definite D call. This CDR3 has 13 amino acids. V lost 4 bases and J 5 bases, leaving 11 bases between the germline ends. The germline CDR1 and CDR2 sequences are MGHDK and SYGVNS. As DNA, the CDR3 is TGTGCCAGCAGTGGGCCGTGGCCATATGGCTACACCTTC. It specifies CASSGPWPYGYTF.

CDR3 protein: CASSLGESLEQYF. The DNA for the CDR3 is TGTGCCAGCAGCTTAGGGGAAAGCTTAGAGCAGTACTTC. The chain has TRBV7-9 and TRBJ2-7; D gene ambiguous. Trimming stripped 1 base from V and 7 bases from J, with 11 bases between. The CDR3 extends over 13 amino acids. Germline assignment: CDR1 SEHNR and CDR2 FQNEAQ (reference sequence).

V gene TRBV6-5 combines with J gene TRBJ2-7; TRBD1 might be the D (6 bases). Trimming took off 6 bases at V and 2 bases at J, with 17 bases between the two ends. Germline V lookup: CDR1 MNHEY, CDR2 SVGAGI. This CDR3 is 15 amino acids long. CDR3 residues: CASRQRGSPTYEQYF. CDR3 nucleotides: TGTGCCAGCAGGCAAAGGGGGAGCCCAACCTACGAGCAGTACTTC.

This clone is classed as medium-sized. The CDR3 nucleotides are TGTGCCGCGGGGACTAGCGTACACAATGAGCAGTTCTTC. Amino acids: CAAGTSVHNEQFF. The rearrangement links TRBV2 to TRBJ2-1; the match to TRBD2 covers 10 bases. The CDR3 sequence is 13 residues long. The germline V gene has CDR1 SNHLY and CDR2 FYNNEI. The V and J ends lost 11 bases and 5 bases, in that order; junction bases with no gene match: 6.

The gene calls are TRBV11-2 and TRBJ1-1; a possible D gene is TRBD1 (5 bases). Trimming removed 2 bases from V and 1 base from J, with 8 bases in between. The CDR3 runs to 14 residues. Germline assignment: CDR1 SGHAT and CDR2 FQNNGV. The DNA for the CDR3 is TGTGCCAGCAGCTTACAGGGCTGGAACACTGAAGCTTTCTTT. As protein: CASSLQGWNTEAFF.

The chain is built from TRBV7-2 and TRBJ2-1; 7 nucleotides agree with TRBD1. The V gene's germline CDR1 is SGHTA and CDR2 FQGNSA. J gave up 7 bases and V 6 bases, and 15 bases lay outside the gene matches. CDR3 length: 16 residues. The CDR3 sequence: CASRRRQGTVWNEQFF. DNA for the CDR3: TGTGCCAGCAGACGCAGACAGGGTACGGTTTGGAATGAGCAGTTCTTC.

This clone was seen only once. The V call is TRBV11-2, the J call TRBJ2-1, with 8 bases lining up with TRBD2. CDR3 size: 16 residues. Germline V gives CDR1 SGHAT, CDR2 FQNNGV. V dropped 0 bases and J dropped 7; count of bases not matched to a gene: 8. CDR3 region: CASSLEAGAVRNEQFF. CDR3 sequence (DNA): TGTGCCAGCAGCTTAGAAGCGGGGGCCGTCCGAAATGAGCAGTTCTTC.

The J gene is TRBJ1-6, the V gene TRBV27; D possibly corresponds to TRBD1 (6 bases). The CDR3 has 17 residues. Germline lookup yields CDR1 MNHEY and CDR2 SMNVEV (reference sequence). Trimming removed 3 bases from V and 7 bases from J, with 19 bases in between. This CDR3 reads CASSFLGAIDPNSPLHF. CDR3 nucleotide sequence: TGTGCCAGCAGTTTCCTGGGGGCGATCGACCCGAATTCACCCCTCCACTTT.

The chain links TRBV14 to TRBJ1-1; the match to TRBD1 covers 7 bases. V trimming: 4 bases; J trimming: 4 bases; junction bases outside the gene matches: 3. The CDR3 contains 13 residues. Germline V gene lookup returns CDR1 SGHDN and CDR2 FVKESK. The CDR3 coding sequence is TGTGCCAGCAGCCGAGGGACAGTCACTGAAGCTTTCTTT. This translates into CASSRGTVTEAFF.

This chain links TRBV5-1 with TRBJ1-2, with TRBD1 identical over 11 bases. Germline trimming cut 5 bases from V and 8 bases from J; bases unmatched to any gene: 8. CDR3 length equals 14 residues. Per germline, CDR1 SGHRS and CDR2 YFSETQ. The DNA of the CDR3 is TGCGCCAGCAGGGGTGGACAGGGGGCTGGAGGCTACACCTTC. It specifies CASRGGQGAGGYTF. The whole variable domain, remainder taken from reference TRBV5-1 and TRBJ1-2, is KAGVTQTPRYLIKTRGQQVTLSCSPISGHRSVSWYQQTPGQGLQFLFEYFSETQRNKGNFPGRFSGRQFSNSRSEMNVSTLELGDSALYLCASRGGQGAGGYTFGSGTRLTVV.

The V gene is TRBV11-2, the J gene TRBJ1-1; D is unresolved. The ends were cut back, 0 bases at V and 1 base at J, with 9 bases in the middle. CDR1 and CDR2 from the germline V gene are SGHAT and FQNNGV. The CDR3 totals 15 residues. The CDR3 protein is CASSLDSSTNTEAFF. The DNA for the CDR3 is TGTGCCAGCAGCTTAGATTCCAGCACGAACACTGAAGCTTTCTTT.